The 11 T cell receptor beta chains below all came from one sample that was sequenced in a study of OX40 agonist ivuxolimab in advanced cancers. The assay was immunoSEQ multiplex PCR, and TCRdb's table has in-frame clones only and misses some. The table lists under 95,000 clones, about 90% of them singletons. Sequencing was performed on CD4+ or CD8+ T cells sorted from blood, taken in a trial of the OX40 agonist ivuxolimab. These receptors were obtained from an adult with an advanced solid tumor such as melanoma, head and neck, liver or kidney cancer.

This clone was detected only once. This chain links TRBV28 with TRBJ1-3; D is possibly TRBD1 (5 bases). There are 14 residues in the CDR3. Between the trimmed V and J ends, which lost 3 bases and 2 bases, there was a span of 8 bases. The germline V gene has CDR1 MDHEN and CDR2 SYDVKM. This CDR3 is CASSFRAAGNTIYF. CDR3 sequence (DNA): TGTGCCAGCAGTTTCAGGGCCGCTGGAAACACCATATATTTT.

The gene calls are TRBV9 and TRBJ1-4; the match to TRBD1 covers 12 bases. Germline V gene sequence: CDR1 SGDLS, CDR2 YYNGEE. The CDR3 spans 17 residues. The V segment lost 0 bases and the J segment 8 bases; nucleotides outside the gene matches: 8. CDR3 residues: CASSVAAGQGANEKLFF. In nucleotides, the CDR3 is TGTGCCAGCAGCGTAGCTGCGGGACAGGGGGCAAACGAAAAACTGTTTTTT. The full variable domain, in which reference TRBV9 and TRBJ1-4 provide the parts outside the CDR3, is DSGVTQTPKHLITATGQRVTLRCSPRSGDLSVYWYQQSLDQGLQFLIQYYNGEERAKGNILERFSAQQFPDLHSELNLSSLELGDSALYFCASSVAAGQGANEKLFFGSGTQLSVL.

The chain uses TRBV7-8 and TRBJ2-5; TRBD2 might be the D (6 bases). The end of the DNA aligns better with TRBJ2-7, so the J call may be wrong. CDR1 and CDR2 from the germline V gene are SGHVS and FQNEAQ. This CDR3 comprises 15 residues. CDR3 sequence (DNA): TGTGCCAGCAGCTTAGGGGGCGGGATGACCTACGAGCAGTACTTC. This sequence encodes CASSLGGGMTYEQYF.

The chain uses TRBV18 and TRBJ2-7; D is uncertain. Trimming removed 0 bases from V and 0 bases from J, with 9 bases in between. There are 15 residues in the CDR3. Germline loops: CDR1 KGHSH, CDR2 LQKENI. The CDR3 nucleotides are TGTGCCAGCTCACCACCCCTCTGGTCCTCCTACGAGCAGTACTTC. Its protein product is CASSPPLWSSYEQYF.

The CDR3 loop reads CASSSPAGTGRHEQYF. The CDR3 nucleotides read TGTGCCAGCAGTAGCCCCGCCGGGACAGGTCGCCACGAGCAGTACTTC. V is TRBV6-6 and J is TRBJ2-7; 8 nucleotides match TRBD1. V was pared by 5 bases and J by 5 bases, with 14 bases of the junction left unmatched. Looked up from germline, CDR1 is MNHNY and CDR2 is SVGAGI (reference sequence). This CDR3 is built from 16 residues.

V usage is TRBV7-6 and J usage is TRBJ2-2; tentatively, D is TRBD1 (6 bases). Trimming cost V 6 bases and J 0 bases, with 14 bases left between them. The CDR3 runs 16 residues. Germline lookup yields CDR1 SGHVS and CDR2 FNYEAQ. The CDR3: CASSYVRTANTGELFF. CDR3 bases: TGTGCCAGCAGTTACGTACGGACAGCGAACACCGGGGAGCTGTTTTTT.

The chain joins TRBV11-3 to TRBJ2-7; TRBD1 agrees at 8 bases. Germline V gives CDR1 SGHNT, CDR2 YENEEA. V dropped 7 bases and J dropped 2; count of bases not matched to a gene: 7. The CDR3 covers 14 residues. The CDR3 sequence: CASTLRDRPYEQYF. The CDR3, as DNA: TGTGCCAGCACCCTTCGGGACAGGCCCTACGAGCAGTACTTC.

The chain recombines TRBV23-1 with TRBJ2-7; the match to TRBD1 covers 7 bases. TRBV23-1 is reported as an ORF; its role is uncertain. V lost 5 bases and J lost 4; bases outside the gene matches: 14. This CDR3 region has 16 residues. This chain's CDR3 is CASSVLRDRGRYEQYF. In DNA form, the CDR3 reads TGCGCCAGCAGTGTTCTCCGGGACAGAGGTCGGTACGAGCAGTACTTC.

The CDR3 DNA follows: TGTGCCAGCAGCCAGGGACAGGGTTACGGGATCCAGCGGGGCTACACCTTC. Translating gives CASSQGQGYGIQRGYTF. The chain joins TRBV28 to TRBJ1-2, with 9 positions matching TRBD1. The germline CDR1 and CDR2 sequences are MDHEN and SYDVKM. The junction had 19 bases not matched to a gene; V was cut back by 6 bases and J by 8 bases. This CDR3 is 17 amino acids long.

V usage is TRBV7-9 and J usage is TRBJ2-5; D not resolved. The J call may be mistaken, given a closer DNA end match to TRBJ2-7. This CDR3 is 13 amino acids long. CDR1 is SEHNR and CDR2 is FQNEAQ in the germline V gene (reference sequence). The CDR3 loop reads CASSLPAPLEQYF. The CDR3 DNA follows: TGTGCCAGCAGCTTACCCGCGCCGCTCGAGCAGTACTTC.

V gene TRBV6-1 combines with J gene TRBJ2-7, with D maybe TRBD2 (6 bases). CDR1 is MNHNS and CDR2 is SASEGT in the germline V gene. Between the trimmed V and J ends, which lost 3 bases and 0 bases, there was a span of 6 bases. The CDR3 totals 13 residues. CDR3 amino acids: CASSEDYSYEQYF. CDR3 sequence (DNA): TGTGCCAGCAGTGAGGACTACTCCTACGAGCAGTACTTC.